This T cell receptor beta chain emerged from a study of cytomegalovirus exposure and HLA in healthy donors. The study, taken as a whole, reports: Differences between HLA loci emerged in a later analysis of TCR association rates, with DRB1 most and HLA-C fewest. Reportedly, HLA-A and HLA-B alleles of most subjects were accurately predicted from TCR beta. Rare TCR sequences dominated, though some public TCRs recurred in many donors.

PCR used 60 Vbeta primers and 13 Jbeta primers. TCRdb's copy holds only in-frame clones and misses some; the assay was immunoSEQ multiplex PCR. The sample carries around 97,000 clones, around 10% recorded once. The CDR3 totals 11 residues. The germline CDR1 and CDR2 sequences are DFQATT and SNEGSKA (reference sequence). V gave up 7 bases and J gave up 10 bases, with 14 bases separating them. Healthy bone marrow donors made up the donor group. A remark on this clone: The antigen remains unidentified.

The material sequenced was PBMCs. The chain has TRBV20-1 and TRBJ1-5; weak D call: TRBD1 (6 bases). The sequence came from a man between 50 and 59 years old in good health and CMV-seropositive. CDR3 DNA sequence: TGCAGTGTTAAGAGGGGGTCCCCCCAGCATTTT. As protein: CSVKRGSPQHF.